These 27 T cell receptor beta chains originate from one sample sequenced in a study of blood T cell repertoires in COVID-19 (TCRdb year 2020). Library preparation employed the immunoSEQ multiplex PCR assay. Held by TCRdb, this immuneACCESS table contains in-frame sequences only and omits some clones. Under half of the omission traces to an unresolved V gene where checked; the cause of the rest is unknown. For this sample there are about 140,000 clones; about 87% appear just once. More than 25% of the sample lies in the top ten. What was sequenced was peripheral blood. The receptors come from a human donor in a cohort sampled during active COVID-19.

The chain has TRBV9 and TRBJ1-5; 8 bases are a match to TRBD1. The length of the CDR3 is 15 residues. Germline V gene data show CDR1 as SGDLS and CDR2 as YYNGEE. V shed 2 bases and J 3 bases; nucleotides not matched to a gene: 4. As DNA, the CDR3 is TGTGCCAGCAGCGTTGCAGGGGGCGTCAATCAGCCCCAGCATTTT. The encoded protein is CASSVAGGVNQPQHF.

The J gene is TRBJ2-7, the V gene TRBV9, with 9 bases aligning to TRBD1. Germline CDR1 and CDR2: SGDLS and YYNGEE. V was pared by 2 bases and J by 5 bases, with 8 bases of the junction left unmatched. There are 15 residues in the CDR3. This chain's CDR3 is CASSVSGTGYDEQYF. Here the CDR3 DNA reads TGTGCCAGCAGCGTCTCCGGGACAGGGTATGACGAGCAGTACTTC.

This rearrangement joins TRBV30 to TRBJ1-1; 11 nucleotides align to TRBD1. This CDR3 comprises 14 residues. Germline CDR1 reads GTSNPN; CDR2 reads SVGIG (reference sequence). The V segment lost 4 bases and the J segment 5 bases; nucleotides outside the gene matches: 6. The CDR3 here is CAWKWTGGRTEAFF. The CDR3 nucleotides are TGTGCCTGGAAATGGACAGGGGGCAGGACTGAAGCTTTCTTT.

This clone was detected once. The chain joins TRBV3-1 (or the pseudogene TRBV3-2) to TRBJ1-6; perhaps TRBD1 as D (6 bases). Germline loops: CDR1 LGHDT, CDR2 YNNKEL (reference sequence). V was pared by 4 bases and J by 10 bases, with 11 bases between. The CDR3 is 13 residues long. CDR3 DNA: TGTGCCAGCAGCCGACAGGTATCCTCACCCCTCCACTTT. This encodes CASSRQVSSPLHF.

This clone was found once. The rearrangement uses TRBV25-1 and TRBJ1-4, with D possibly TRBD1 on 6 matching bases. V lost 3 bases to trimming and J lost 1 base, with 9 bases between them. From germline, CDR1 is MGHDK and CDR2 SYGVNS. This CDR3 contains 15 residues. DNA for the CDR3: TGTGCCAGCAGTGACCTAGGGGGAACTAATGAAAAACTGTTTTTT. Its protein product is CASSDLGGTNEKLFF.

The chain has TRBV6-6 and TRBJ2-1; 7 bases map to TRBD2. The ends lost 0 bases at V and 5 bases at J; junction bases unmatched: 7. The V gene's germline CDR1 is MNHNY and CDR2 SVGAGI (reference sequence). The CDR3 extends over 16 amino acids. The chain's CDR3 is CASSYSRRGSHNEQFF. CDR3 nucleotides: TGTGCCAGCAGTTACTCGCGGCGGGGGAGTCACAATGAGCAGTTCTTC.

The rearrangement links TRBV19 to TRBJ2-7; D may be TRBD1 (6 bases). CDR3 length: 14 residues. Germline V CDR1 and CDR2: LNHDA, SQIVND (reference sequence). Trimming cost V 3 bases and J 0 bases, with 9 bases left between them. The CDR3, as DNA: TGTGCCAGTAGTATTAGCAGGGGCTCCTACGAGCAGTACTTC. As protein: CASSISRGSYEQYF.

V usage is TRBV3-1 (or the pseudogene TRBV3-2) and J usage is TRBJ2-3; 7 bases fit TRBD2. The trim removed 2 bases at V and 1 base at J, leaving 3 bases unmatched. The CDR3 spans 15 residues. From germline, CDR1 is LGHDT and CDR2 YNNKEL (reference sequence). The CDR3 here is CASSQRGVGTDTQYF. DNA of the CDR3: TGTGCCAGCAGCCAACGGGGGGTTGGCACAGATACGCAGTATTTT.

The chain carries TRBV7-9 and TRBJ1-2; D gene ambiguous. Trimming stripped 1 base from V and 3 bases from J, with 18 bases between. The CDR3 is 17 amino acids. Looked up from germline, CDR1 is SEHNR and CDR2 is FQNEAQ (reference sequence). The CDR3 region has the DNA TGTGCCAGCAGCTTAGTGACGGCGGGCCCCTCAGACTATGGCTACACCTTC. It translates to CASSLVTAGPSDYGYTF.

The V call is TRBV15, the J call TRBJ1-3, with no clear D. This CDR3 spans 15 amino acids. Trimming removed 6 bases at V and 0 bases at J, with 12 bases between. From germline, CDR1 is LNHNV and CDR2 YYDKDF (reference sequence). The DNA for the CDR3 is TGTGCCACCAGATCTTCCGTGAGCTCTGGAAACACCATATATTTT. It codes for CATRSSVSSGNTIYF.

This clone was observed once. The chain has TRBV6-2 or TRBV6-3 and TRBJ2-1, with 9 bases identical to TRBD2. CDR3 length equals 16 residues. The trim removed 2 bases at V and 4 bases at J, leaving 6 bases unmatched. Germline CDR1 is MNHEY and CDR2 is SVGEGT. CDR3 loop: CASSYPLAGVYNEQFF. The CDR3 bases are TGTGCCAGCAGTTACCCCTTAGCGGGGGTGTACAATGAGCAGTTCTTC.

The gene calls are TRBV12-3 or TRBV12-4 and TRBJ2-1; no clear D gene. CDR3 length: 11 residues. V was trimmed by 5 bases and J by 8 bases, leaving 7 bases between them. The CDR3 sequence is CASSPGHEQFF. For the CDR3, the DNA is TGTGCCAGCAGTCCAGGCCATGAGCAGTTCTTC.

This clone has just a few counts. CDR3 amino acids: CASSLTSLISYEQYF. As DNA, the CDR3 is TGTGCCAGCAGCCTAACTAGCCTAATTTCGTACGAGCAGTACTTC. V is TRBV7-2 and J is TRBJ2-7, with TRBD2 as a possible D gene (6 bases). This CDR3 has 15 amino acids. Between the trimmed V and J ends, which lost 5 bases and 4 bases, there was a span of 18 bases. Germline V gives CDR1 SGHTA, CDR2 FQGNSA.

The chain joins TRBV19 to TRBJ1-2, with 8 bases that match TRBD1. Germline V lookup: CDR1 LNHDA, CDR2 SQIVND (reference sequence). There are 14 residues in the CDR3. The ends lost 4 bases at V and 3 bases at J; junction bases unmatched: 4. The CDR3 region is CASSTPGQDYGYTF. CDR3 DNA sequence: TGTGCCAGTAGTACCCCGGGACAGGACTATGGCTACACCTTC.

This chain joins TRBV5-1 and TRBJ2-5; 7 bases fit TRBD1. Per the germline V gene, CDR1 is SGHRS and CDR2 is YFSETQ. The CDR3 consists of 13 residues. With V trimmed by 4 bases and J by 4 bases, 4 bases remained unmatched. CDR3 region: CASSDRVVETQYF. CDR3 DNA sequence: TGCGCCAGCAGCGACAGGGTAGTAGAGACCCAGTACTTC.

The rearrangement uses TRBV25-1 and TRBJ1-5; weak D call: TRBD1 (6 bases). V shed 10 bases and J shed 0 bases, with 10 bases lying between them. CDR1 and CDR2 (germline): MGHDK, SYGVNS. The CDR3 is made up of 13 amino acids. This CDR3 reads CATQGNSNQPQHF. CDR3 in DNA: TGTGCCACCCAGGGGAATAGCAATCAGCCCCAGCATTTT.

The chain is built from TRBV30 and TRBJ2-3; D is unresolved. V gave up 2 bases and J gave up 4 bases, with 10 bases separating them. Germline CDR1 GTSNPN, CDR2 SVGIG (reference sequence). This CDR3 is 13 amino acids long. In nucleotides, the CDR3 is TGTGCCTGGAGTCCACGTCGAGCAGATACGCAGTATTTT. Its translation: CAWSPRRADTQYF. Looking up the rest from reference TRBV30 and TRBJ2-3 gives the full variable domain: SQTIHQWPATLVQPVGSPLSLECTVEGTSNPNLYWYRQAAGRGLQLLFYSVGIGQISSEVPQNLSASRPQDRQFILSSKKLLLSDSGFYLCAWSPRRADTQYFGPGTRLTVL.

The V call is TRBV18, the J call TRBJ2-7, with a weak D call TRBD2 (5 bases). The CDR3 totals 14 residues. V lost 0 bases and J lost 3, with 9 bases in between. Looked up from germline, CDR1 is KGHSH and CDR2 is LQKENI. The DNA for the CDR3 is TGTGCCAGCTCACCACCGTCGGGAATCTACGAGCAGTACTTC. Its protein product is CASSPPSGIYEQYF.

The genes are TRBV7-9 and TRBJ2-5; D is possibly TRBD2 (5 bases). The CDR3 runs to 12 residues. The V end lost 5 bases, the J end lost 5 bases, and 9 bases lay between the germline ends. Germline V CDR1 and CDR2: SEHNR, FQNEAQ (reference sequence). The CDR3 sequence is CASSPRGETQYF. The DNA of the CDR3 is TGTGCCAGCAGCCCGAGAGGGGAGACCCAGTACTTC.

The chain uses TRBV5-1 and TRBJ2-3; 9 bases align to TRBD1. The CDR3 has 16 amino acids. Germline assignment: CDR1 SGHRS and CDR2 YFSETQ. V lost 1 base and J lost 4; bases outside the gene matches: 7. CDR3 nucleotide sequence: TGCGCCAGCAGCTTGTCGCCGGGACAGGGATCAGATACGCAGTATTTT. Translation: CASSLSPGQGSDTQYF.

V usage is TRBV10-3 and J usage is TRBJ2-5, with D possibly TRBD2 on 6 matching bases. The CDR3 is 14 amino acids. From germline, CDR1 is ENHRY and CDR2 SYGVKD. The V gene lost 5 bases and the J gene lost 5 bases, with 15 bases spanning the gap. CDR3 DNA: TGTGCCATCAGTCGGCGGAGGGCGGAGGAGACCCAGTACTTC. Its protein is CAISRRRAEETQYF.

The V and J genes are TRBV19 and TRBJ1-5, with D possibly TRBD1 on 6 matching bases. The CDR3 spans 15 residues. V lost 1 base, J lost 4 bases, and 11 bases lay in between. From germline, CDR1 is LNHDA and CDR2 SQIVND (reference sequence). CDR3 amino acids: CASSIAGGSNQPQHF. DNA for the CDR3: TGTGCCAGTAGTATAGCTGGGGGCAGTAATCAGCCCCAGCATTTT. The variable domain in full, with the rest retrieved from reference TRBV19 and TRBJ1-5, is DGGITQSPKYLFRKEGQNVTLSCEQNLNHDAMYWYRQDPGQGLRLIYYSQIVNDFQKGDIAEGYSVSREKKESFPLTVTSAQKNPTAFYLCASSIAGGSNQPQHFGDGTRLSIL.

This sequence joins TRBV9 and TRBJ1-1, with a weak D call TRBD1 (6 bases). V lost 4 bases and J lost 1, with 17 bases in between. The CDR3 totals 16 residues. Germline V gene sequence: CDR1 SGDLS, CDR2 YYNGEE. CDR3 bases: TGTGCCAGCAGCCATCCTAGGGGAGGGGGGAACACTGAAGCTTTCTTT. Amino acids: CASSHPRGGGNTEAFF.

This chain connects TRBV20-1 to TRBJ2-3, with D perhaps TRBD2 (5 bases). Germline CDR1 reads DFQATT; CDR2 reads SNEGSKA (reference sequence). Trimming cost V 3 bases and J 6 bases, with 13 bases left between them. The CDR3 length is 13 residues. DNA of the CDR3: TGCAGTGCTAGTCGCCTACTAGTTGATACGCAGTATTTT. It yields the protein CSASRLLVDTQYF.

The gene calls are TRBV7-6 and TRBJ1-1; D is unclear. Per germline, CDR1 SGHVS and CDR2 FNYEAQ. V lost 5 bases and J 4 bases, leaving 17 bases between the germline ends. CDR3 length: 15 residues. CDR3: CASSPPSRGGTEAFF. Written as DNA, the CDR3 is TGTGCCAGCAGCCCCCCCTCACGGGGTGGCACTGAAGCTTTCTTT.

The V gene is TRBV5-1, the J gene TRBJ2-5; tentatively, D is TRBD1 (5 bases). The CDR3 length is 14 residues. The V gene's germline CDR1 is SGHRS and CDR2 YFSETQ. The V end was cut by 3 bases, the J end by 3 bases, with 12 bases between. This CDR3 reads CASSSGSSKETQYF. The CDR3 DNA sequence: TGCGCCAGCAGCTCAGGGTCCTCCAAAGAGACCCAGTACTTC.

V gene TRBV7-8 combines with J gene TRBJ1-1, with no clear D. The germline gives CDR1 SGHVS, CDR2 FQNEAQ. V lost 3 bases to trimming and J lost 7 bases, with 9 bases between them. The CDR3 length is 12 residues. CDR3 sequence reads: CASSFLGGEAFF. The CDR3 DNA is TGTGCCAGCAGCTTTCTAGGAGGTGAAGCTTTCTTT.